This is a list of T cell receptor beta chains from one sample in a study of T cells in Graves' hyperthyroidism and ophthalmopathy. TCRdb analysed the multiplex PCR reads with MiXCR anew, one entry per CDR3 protein. The sample records approximately 330,000 distinct CDR3 sequences, approximately 15% being singletons. The sequenced sample consisted of blood. Every receptor here comes from a woman aged 40 to 49 with Graves' ophthalmopathy. The CDR3 runs from the conserved cysteine through the conserved F or W. The D gene is left open where the match is weak. Some rows have no size entry. The others give once, few or many, or a class for an expanded clone.

CDR3 DNA,CDR3 protein,V gene,CDR3 length,clone size,J gene,D gene
TGTGCCAGCAGCTTTCCCTCAAAGGGCACTGAAGCTTTCTTT,CASSFPSKGTEAFF,TRBV7-4,14,many,TRBJ1-1,.
TGCAGTGCTAGAGATTTTAGCGGACGAGCTAAGTACAATGAGCAGTTCTTC,CSARDFSGRAKYNEQFF,TRBV20-1,17,many,TRBJ2-1,.
TGTGCCAGCAGTTACTCGATAACAGAAGGAAACACCATATATTTT,CASSYSITEGNTIYF,TRBV6-5,15,few,TRBJ1-3,.
TGTGCCAGTGACGAGGGGCTGTATGGCTACACCTTC,CASDEGLYGYTF,TRBV28,12,many,TRBJ1-2,.
TGCAGTGCTAGAAAACCTATATTCGGACAGGGGGCGCGAGATGAGCAGTTCTTC,CSARKPIFGQGARDEQFF,TRBV20-1,18,.,TRBJ2-1,TRBD1
TGTGCCAGCAGTAGGGCGTCCATAACCACTGAAGCTTTCTTT,CASSRASITTEAFF,TRBV12-3/TRBV12-4,14,many,TRBJ1-1,.
TGTGCCAGCAGCTTCTGGCGGGGTTCCTACGAGCAGTACTTC,CASSFWRGSYEQYF,TRBV7-6,14,many,TRBJ2-7,.
TGCAGTGCGCTGGGACATTGGAATGGCTACACCTTC,CSALGHWNGYTF,TRBV20-1,12,many,TRBJ1-2,.
TGTGCCAGCAGTGAACAGACAAGCAATCAGCCCCAGCATTTT,CASSEQTSNQPQHF,TRBV2,14,few,TRBJ1-5,.
TGTGCCAGCAGCTTATTTAGCGGGGAGCTGTTTTTT,CASSLFSGELFF,TRBV7-9,12,many,TRBJ2-2,.
TGTGCCAGCAGTGAATCGGCACTCCTAAGCTCCTACAATGAGCAGTTCTTC,CASSESALLSSYNEQFF,TRBV25-1,17,many,TRBJ2-1,.
TGTGCCAGCAGTCTCCCCTTGGGCTTAGGCTCTGGAAACACCATATATTTT,CASSLPLGLGSGNTIYF,TRBV28,17,many,TRBJ1-3,.
TGTGCCAGCAGTCCCGGGGTCGCGAGCGTCTTT,CASSPGVASVF,TRBV6-1,11,.,TRBJ1-1,.
TGTGCCAGCAGGGATGGGAATGAGCAGTTCTTC,CASRDGNEQFF,TRBV2,11,many,TRBJ2-1,.
TGTGCCAGCAGTGAAGACCCGGGAGACAACACTGAAGCTTTCTTT,CASSEDPGDNTEAFF,TRBV2,15,many,TRBJ1-1,.
TGTGCCAGCAGCTTAGATTGGGAGGACAGTTACTCTGGGGCCAACGTCCTGACTTTC,CASSLDWEDSYSGANVLTF,TRBV11-2,19,.,TRBJ2-6,.
TGTGCCAGCAGTATGAGTAGCGGGAGCACAGATACGCAGTATTTT,CASSMSSGSTDTQYF,TRBV27,15,.,TRBJ2-3,TRBD2
TGTGCCAGCAGGGCGGGGATGATAAATTCACCCCTCCACTTT,CASRAGMINSPLHF,TRBV28,14,many,TRBJ1-6,.
TGTGCCAGCAGCTTAGGAACGGGACAGGGTTCGACTGAAGCTTTCTTT,CASSLGTGQGSTEAFF,TRBV11-3,16,many,TRBJ1-1,TRBD1
TGTGCCATCAGGCAGGGGGCCTACAATGAGCAGTTCTTC,CAIRQGAYNEQFF,TRBV2,13,many,TRBJ2-1,TRBD1
TGTGCCAGCAGCCTTTCAGTTGCAACTAATGAAAAACTGTTTTTT,CASSLSVATNEKLFF,TRBV5-4,15,.,TRBJ1-4,.
TGTGCCAGCACCGTTAGCGGGAGGGCCGAAAAGACCCAGTACTTC,CASTVSGRAEKTQYF,TRBV28,15,many,TRBJ2-5,TRBD2
TGTGCCAGCAGCTTAACTAGCGGGGACTACGAGCAGTACTTC,CASSLTSGDYEQYF,TRBV5-5,14,.,TRBJ2-7,TRBD2
TGTGCCAGCAGTTACGGGACAGTAAGGGATTCACCCCTCCACTTT,CASSYGTVRDSPLHF,TRBV6-4,15,.,TRBJ1-6,TRBD1
TGCGCCAGCAGCCAACGTTCAGGGGGCTCCTACGAGCAGTACTTC,CASSQRSGGSYEQYF,TRBV4-1,15,few,TRBJ2-7,TRBD1
TGTGCCAGCAGCCCCCACGACAAGAAAGGAGGCTACACCTTC,CASSPHDKKGGYTF,TRBV3-1,14,once,TRBJ1-2,.
TGTGCCATCGCCCCTAGAGTAGCGTTAACCTACGAGCAGTACTTC,CAIAPRVALTYEQYF,TRBV10-3,15,.,TRBJ2-7,.
TGTGCCAGCAGCCTCGGACTAGCAAGCTCCTACAATAAGCAGTTCTTC,CASSLGLASSYNKQFF,TRBV11-1,16,few,TRBJ2-1,TRBD2
TGTGCCAGCAGCCAAGATCGAAAGTATGGCTACACCTTC,CASSQDRKYGYTF,TRBV4-2,13,.,TRBJ1-2,.